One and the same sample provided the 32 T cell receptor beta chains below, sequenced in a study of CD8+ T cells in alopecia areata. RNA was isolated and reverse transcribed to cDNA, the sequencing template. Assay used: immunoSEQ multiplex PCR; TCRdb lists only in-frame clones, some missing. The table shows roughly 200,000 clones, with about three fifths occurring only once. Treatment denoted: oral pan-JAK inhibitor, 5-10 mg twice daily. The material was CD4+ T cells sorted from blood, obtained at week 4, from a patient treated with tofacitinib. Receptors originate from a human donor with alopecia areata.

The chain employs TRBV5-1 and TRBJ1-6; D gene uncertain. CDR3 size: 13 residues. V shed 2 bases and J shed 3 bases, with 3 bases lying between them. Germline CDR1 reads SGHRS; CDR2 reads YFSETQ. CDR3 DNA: TGCGCCAGCAGCTTCGACTATAATTCACCCCTCCACTTT. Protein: CASSFDYNSPLHF.

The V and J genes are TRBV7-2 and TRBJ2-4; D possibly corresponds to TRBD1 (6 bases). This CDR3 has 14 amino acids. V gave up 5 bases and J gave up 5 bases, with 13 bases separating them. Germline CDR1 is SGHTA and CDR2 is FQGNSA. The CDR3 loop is CASSQDSEENIQYF. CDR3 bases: TGTGCCAGCAGCCAGGACAGCGAGGAAAACATTCAGTACTTC.

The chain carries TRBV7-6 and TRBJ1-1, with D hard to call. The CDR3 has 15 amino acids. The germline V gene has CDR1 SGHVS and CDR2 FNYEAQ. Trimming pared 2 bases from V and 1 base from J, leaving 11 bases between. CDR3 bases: TGTGCCAGCAGCTTATATCGCTCCACGAACACTGAAGCTTTCTTT. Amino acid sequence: CASSLYRSTNTEAFF. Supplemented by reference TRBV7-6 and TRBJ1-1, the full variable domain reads GAGVSQSPRYKVTKRGQDVALRCDPISGHVSLYWYRQALGQGPEFLTYFNYEAQQDKSGLPNDRFSAERPEGSISTLTIQRTEQRDSAMYRCASSLYRSTNTEAFFGQGTRLTVV.

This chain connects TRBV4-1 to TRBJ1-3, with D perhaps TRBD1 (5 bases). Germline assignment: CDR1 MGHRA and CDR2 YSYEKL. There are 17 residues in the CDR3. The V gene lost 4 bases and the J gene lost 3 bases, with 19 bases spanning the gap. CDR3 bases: TGCGCCAGCAGCCCCACCGTCTATCCGGGACTTGGAAACACCATATATTTT. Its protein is CASSPTVYPGLGNTIYF.

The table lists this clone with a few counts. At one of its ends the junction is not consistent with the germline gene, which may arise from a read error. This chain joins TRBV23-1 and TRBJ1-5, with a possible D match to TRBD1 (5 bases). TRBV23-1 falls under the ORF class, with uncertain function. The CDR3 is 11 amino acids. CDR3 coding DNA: TGCGCCGGCAGGGTGGGGAAGCCCCAGCATTTT. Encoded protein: CAGRVGKPQHF.

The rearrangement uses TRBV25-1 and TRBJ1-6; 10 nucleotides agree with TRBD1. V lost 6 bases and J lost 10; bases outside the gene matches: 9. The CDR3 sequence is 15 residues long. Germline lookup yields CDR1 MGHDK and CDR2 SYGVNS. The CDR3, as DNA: TGTGCCAGCAGCGAAGACAGGGGGCGCCGGTCACCCCTCCACTTT. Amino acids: CASSEDRGRRSPLHF.

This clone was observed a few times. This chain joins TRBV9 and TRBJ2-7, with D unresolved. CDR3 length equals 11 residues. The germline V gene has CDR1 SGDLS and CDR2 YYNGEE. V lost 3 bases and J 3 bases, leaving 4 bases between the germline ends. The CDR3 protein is CASSADYEQYF. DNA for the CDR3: TGTGCCAGCAGCGCTGACTACGAGCAGTACTTC.

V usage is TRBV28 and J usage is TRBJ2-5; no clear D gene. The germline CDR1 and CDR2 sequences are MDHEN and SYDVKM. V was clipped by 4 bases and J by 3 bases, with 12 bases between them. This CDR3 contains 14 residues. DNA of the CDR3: TGTGCCAGCAGTTCACGTGGCAAAAAAGAGACCCAGTACTTC. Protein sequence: CASSSRGKKETQYF.

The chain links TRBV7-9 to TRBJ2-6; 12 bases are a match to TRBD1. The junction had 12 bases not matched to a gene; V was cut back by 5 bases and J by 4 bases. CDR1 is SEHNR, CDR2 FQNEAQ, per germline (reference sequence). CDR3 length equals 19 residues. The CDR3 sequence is CASSHRPGQGASGANVLTF. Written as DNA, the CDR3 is TGTGCCAGCAGCCACCGTCCGGGACAGGGGGCGTCCGGGGCCAACGTCCTGACTTTC.

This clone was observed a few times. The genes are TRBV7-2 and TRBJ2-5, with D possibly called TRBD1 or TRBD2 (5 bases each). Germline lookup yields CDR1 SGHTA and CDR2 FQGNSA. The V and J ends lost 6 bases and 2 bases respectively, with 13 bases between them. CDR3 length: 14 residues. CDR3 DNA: TGTGCCAGCAGTACAGGACTGGTACAAGAGACCCAGTACTTC. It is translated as CASSTGLVQETQYF.

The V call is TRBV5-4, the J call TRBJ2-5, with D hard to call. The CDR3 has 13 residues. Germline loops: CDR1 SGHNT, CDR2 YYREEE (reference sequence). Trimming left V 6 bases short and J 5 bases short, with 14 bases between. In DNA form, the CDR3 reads TGTGCCAGCACCTCTCCCCTCGAGGAGACCCAGTACTTC. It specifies CASTSPLEETQYF.

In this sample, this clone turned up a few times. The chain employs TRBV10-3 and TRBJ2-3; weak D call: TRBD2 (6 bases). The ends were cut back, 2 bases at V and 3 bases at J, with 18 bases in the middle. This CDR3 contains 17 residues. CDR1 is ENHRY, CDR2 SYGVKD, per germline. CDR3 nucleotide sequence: TGTGCCATCAGTGAGGGTAATCGGGGGACCGGGACAGATACGCAGTATTTT. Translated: CAISEGNRGTGTDTQYF.

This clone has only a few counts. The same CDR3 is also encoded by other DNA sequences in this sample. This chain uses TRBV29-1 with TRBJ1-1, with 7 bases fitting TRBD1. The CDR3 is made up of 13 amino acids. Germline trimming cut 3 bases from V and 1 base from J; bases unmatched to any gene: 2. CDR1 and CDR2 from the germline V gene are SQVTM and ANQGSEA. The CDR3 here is CSVETGRNTEAFF. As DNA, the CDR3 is TGCAGCGTTGAGACAGGGCGGAACACTGAAGCTTTCTTT. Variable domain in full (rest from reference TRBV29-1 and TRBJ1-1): SAVISQKPSRDICQRGTSLTIQCQVDSQVTMMFWYRQQPGQSLTLIATANQGSEATYESGFVIDKFPISRPNLTFSTLTVSNMSPEDSSIYLCSVETGRNTEAFFGQGTRLTVV.

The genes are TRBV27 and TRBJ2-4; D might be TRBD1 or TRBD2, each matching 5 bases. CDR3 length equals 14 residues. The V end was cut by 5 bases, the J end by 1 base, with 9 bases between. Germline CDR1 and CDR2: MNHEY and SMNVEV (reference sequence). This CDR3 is CASSAGAAKNIQYF. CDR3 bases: TGTGCCAGCAGTGCCGGGGCGGCCAAAAACATTCAGTACTTC.

The DNA for the CDR3 is TGTGCCTGGAGTGATCACAGCCAAGAGACCCAGTACTTC. Protein sequence: CAWSDHSQETQYF. V and J are TRBV30 and TRBJ2-5; D ambiguous. Germline V gene lookup returns CDR1 GTSNPN and CDR2 SVGIG (reference sequence). The CDR3 totals 13 residues. Deletions cut 1 base from V and 1 base from J, with 7 bases between.

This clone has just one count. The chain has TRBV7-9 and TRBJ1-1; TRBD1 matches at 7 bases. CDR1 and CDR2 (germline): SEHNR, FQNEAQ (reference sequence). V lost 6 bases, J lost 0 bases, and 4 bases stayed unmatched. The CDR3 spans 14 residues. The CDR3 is CASRAGTVNTEAFF. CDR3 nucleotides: TGTGCCAGCAGGGCCGGGACAGTGAACACTGAAGCTTTCTTT.

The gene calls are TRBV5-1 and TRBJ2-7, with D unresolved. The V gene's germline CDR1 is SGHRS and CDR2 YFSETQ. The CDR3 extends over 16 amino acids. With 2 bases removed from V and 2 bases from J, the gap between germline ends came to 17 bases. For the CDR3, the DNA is TGCGCCAGCAGCTTACTAAGGAGCTCCACCCCCTACGAGCAGTACTTC. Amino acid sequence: CASSLLRSSTPYEQYF.

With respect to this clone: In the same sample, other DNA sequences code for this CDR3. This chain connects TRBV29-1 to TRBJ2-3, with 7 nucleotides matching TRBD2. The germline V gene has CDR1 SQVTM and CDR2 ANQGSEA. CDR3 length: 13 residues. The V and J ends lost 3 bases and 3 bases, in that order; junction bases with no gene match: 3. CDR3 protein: CSVDGGGTDTQYF. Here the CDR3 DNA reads TGCAGCGTTGACGGCGGGGGAACAGATACGCAGTATTTT.

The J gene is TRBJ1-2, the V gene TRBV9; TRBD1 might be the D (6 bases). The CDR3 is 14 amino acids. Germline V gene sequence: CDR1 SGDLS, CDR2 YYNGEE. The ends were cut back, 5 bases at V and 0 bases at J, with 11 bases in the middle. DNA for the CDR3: TGTGCCAGCAGTCCAGGGGAAGCTAACTATGGCTACACCTTC. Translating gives CASSPGEANYGYTF.

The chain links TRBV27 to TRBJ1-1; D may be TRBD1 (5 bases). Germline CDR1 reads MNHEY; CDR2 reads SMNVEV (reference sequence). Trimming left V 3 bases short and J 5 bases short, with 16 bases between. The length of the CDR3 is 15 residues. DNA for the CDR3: TGTGCCAGCAGTTTCCGAGGGGACCATGGGACTGAAGCTTTCTTT. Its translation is CASSFRGDHGTEAFF.

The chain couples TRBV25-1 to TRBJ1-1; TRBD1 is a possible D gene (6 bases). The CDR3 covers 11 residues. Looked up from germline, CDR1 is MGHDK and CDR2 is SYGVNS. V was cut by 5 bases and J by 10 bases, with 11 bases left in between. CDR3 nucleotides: TGTGCCAGCAGTCGGGGGCGCGGAGCTTTCTTT. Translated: CASSRGRGAFF.

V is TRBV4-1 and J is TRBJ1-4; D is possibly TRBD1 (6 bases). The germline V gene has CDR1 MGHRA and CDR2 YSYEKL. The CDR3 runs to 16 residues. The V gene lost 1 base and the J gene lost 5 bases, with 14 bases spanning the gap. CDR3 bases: TGCGCCAGCAGCCAAGCCAGGGGAGGGGACAATGAAAAACTGTTTTTT. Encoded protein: CASSQARGGDNEKLFF.

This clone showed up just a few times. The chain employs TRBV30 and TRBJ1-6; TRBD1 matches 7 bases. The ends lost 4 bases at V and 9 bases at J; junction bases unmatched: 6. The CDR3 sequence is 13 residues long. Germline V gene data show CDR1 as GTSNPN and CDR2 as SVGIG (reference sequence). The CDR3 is CAWNRDSSSPLHF. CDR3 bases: TGTGCCTGGAACCGGGACAGCTCTTCACCCCTCCACTTT.

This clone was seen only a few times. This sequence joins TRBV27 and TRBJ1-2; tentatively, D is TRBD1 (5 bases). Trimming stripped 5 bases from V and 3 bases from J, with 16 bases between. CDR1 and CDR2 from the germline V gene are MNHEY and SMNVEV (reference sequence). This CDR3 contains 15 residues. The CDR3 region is CASSSSRQGDYGYTF. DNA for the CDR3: TGTGCCAGCAGTAGCTCGCGCCAGGGCGACTATGGCTACACCTTC.

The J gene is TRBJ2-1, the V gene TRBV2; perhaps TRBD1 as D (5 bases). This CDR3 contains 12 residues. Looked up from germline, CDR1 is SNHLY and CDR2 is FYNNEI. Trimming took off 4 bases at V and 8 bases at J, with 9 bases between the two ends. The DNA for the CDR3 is TGTGCCAGCAGTGTTCAGGGCGATGAGCAGTTCTTC. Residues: CASSVQGDEQFF.

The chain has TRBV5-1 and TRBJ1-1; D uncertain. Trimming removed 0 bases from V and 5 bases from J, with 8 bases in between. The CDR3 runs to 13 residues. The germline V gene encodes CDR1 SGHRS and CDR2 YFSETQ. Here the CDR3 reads CASSLGGRTEAFF. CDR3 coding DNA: TGCGCCAGCAGCTTGGGAGGCCGGACTGAAGCTTTCTTT.

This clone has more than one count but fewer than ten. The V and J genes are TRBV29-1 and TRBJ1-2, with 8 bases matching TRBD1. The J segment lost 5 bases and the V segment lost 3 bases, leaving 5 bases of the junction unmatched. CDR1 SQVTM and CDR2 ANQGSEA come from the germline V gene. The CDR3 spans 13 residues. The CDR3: CSVDPDRAYGYTF. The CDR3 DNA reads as TGCAGCGTTGACCCGGACAGGGCGTATGGCTACACCTTC.

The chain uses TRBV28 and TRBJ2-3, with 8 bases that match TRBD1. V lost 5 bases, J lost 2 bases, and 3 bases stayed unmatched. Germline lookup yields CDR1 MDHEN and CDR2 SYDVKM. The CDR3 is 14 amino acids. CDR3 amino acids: CASSRDRNTDTQYF. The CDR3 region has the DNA TGTGCCAGCAGTCGGGACAGGAACACAGATACGCAGTATTTT. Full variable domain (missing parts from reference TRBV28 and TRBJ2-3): DVKVTQSSRYLVKRTGEKVFLECVQDMDHENMFWYRQDPGLGLRLIYFSYDVKMKEKGDIPEGYSVSREKKERFSLILESASTNQTSMYLCASSRDRNTDTQYFGPGTRLTVL.

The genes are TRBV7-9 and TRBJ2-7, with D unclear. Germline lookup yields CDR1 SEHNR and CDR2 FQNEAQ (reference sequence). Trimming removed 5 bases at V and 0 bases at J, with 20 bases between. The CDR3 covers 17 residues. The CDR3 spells CASSLRPGRRFSYEQYF. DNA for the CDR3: TGTGCCAGCAGCCTCCGCCCCGGCCGGAGATTCTCCTACGAGCAGTACTTC. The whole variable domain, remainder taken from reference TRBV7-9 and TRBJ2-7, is DTGVSQNPRHKITKRGQNVTFRCDPISEHNRLYWYRQTLGQGPEFLTYFQNEAQLEKSRLLSDRFSAERPKGSFSTLEIQRTEQGDSAMYLCASSLRPGRRFSYEQYFGPGTRLTVT.

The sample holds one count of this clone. The CDR3 loop is CASVQEGLYEQYF. The CDR3 nucleotides are TGTGCCAGCGTACAGGAGGGACTCTACGAGCAGTACTTC. The chain combines TRBV7-8 with TRBJ2-7, with D perhaps matching TRBD2 (6 bases). V lost 8 bases and J 3 bases, leaving 14 bases between the germline ends. The germline V gene has CDR1 SGHVS and CDR2 FQNEAQ. The CDR3 loop spans 13 amino acids. The variable domain in full, with the rest retrieved from reference TRBV7-8 and TRBJ2-7, is GAGVSQSPRYKVAKRGQDVALRCDPISGHVSLFWYQQALGQGPEFLTYFQNEAQLDKSGLPSDRFFAERPEGSVSTLKIQRTQQEDSAVYLCASVQEGLYEQYFGPGTRLTVT.

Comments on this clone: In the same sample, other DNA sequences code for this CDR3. CDR3 DNA sequence: TGTGCCACCAGAGAGCGGGGCACAGATACGCAGTATTTT. It encodes CATRERGTDTQYF. The rearrangement uses TRBV15 and TRBJ2-3; TRBD2 might be the D (6 bases). Per germline, CDR1 LNHNV and CDR2 YYDKDF (reference sequence). V lost 6 bases, J lost 1 base, and 8 bases lay in between. The CDR3 is 13 residues long.

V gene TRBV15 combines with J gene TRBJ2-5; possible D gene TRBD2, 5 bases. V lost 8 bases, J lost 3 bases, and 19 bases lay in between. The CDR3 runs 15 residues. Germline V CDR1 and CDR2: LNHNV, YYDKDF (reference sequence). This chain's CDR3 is CATLGVSHAKETQYF. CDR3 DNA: TGTGCCACCCTCGGGGTATCCCACGCGAAAGAGACCCAGTACTTC.